This T cell receptor (beta chain) was profiled in a study of blood T cell repertoires in COVID-19 (TCRdb year 2020). For the study in its entirety: Collaborator samples came from the United States, Italy and Spain and covered acute and convalescent phases of COVID-19. The material from the prospective study consisted of cDNA or gDNA derived from T cells, B-cell-depleted T cells, or PBMCs. The dataset comprised deeply sampled blood TCRbeta repertoires from subjects exposed to, actively infected with, or recovered from COVID-19. The repertoires were made available in a free public database intended to serve as a resource for research on the immune response to SARS-CoV-2. The samples were drawn from the first 160 participants of the ongoing ImmuneRACE study and from over 950 subjects provided by 6 global collaborators. Nearly every sample came with metadata listing a de-identified subject ID, COVID-19 status, age in years and sex. Where available, HLA class I and class II types were obtained from metadata supplied by the sample provider rather than from assay-based typing. Here is what the overall study found, with its caveats: The quantity of clinical and demographic metadata differed by source and by participant and was supplied without curation.

The V end loses 5 bases and the J end loses 4 bases, and a stretch of 15 bases separates them. CDR1 and CDR2 were assigned from the germline V gene as MDHEN and SYDVKM. The CDR3 contains 15 residues, cysteine and phenylalanine counted. Kept here is only the CDR3 DNA, which spans 45 bases and is read in frame from base 1. In its sample, this clone was seen a few times. The antigen this receptor binds is unknown. No clone much larger than this one lies a single base away; base qualities are absent. TCRbeta CDR3 regions were amplified from genomic DNA by means of the immunoSEQ Assay, a bias-controlled multiplex PCR. As for how the authors treated the data: Within the assay, amplification of reference gene primers was used to estimate how many nucleated cells each sample contained. To quantify the absolute abundance of each unique TCRbeta CDR3 rearrangement, sequence reads were collapsed and filtered. For each sample, productive Simpson clonality was calculated as the square root of Simpson's diversity index over productive rearrangements. TCRdb's version of the immuneACCESS table is confined to in-frame rearrangements and falls short of the full clone set. An unresolved V gene accounts for under half of the shortfall where checked; the remainder is of unknown origin. Clone size and V and J calls were adopted from that table, with D and trimming inferred from the DNA. Across this sample there are some 110,000 clones, with 85% seen only once. About 3.8% of the sample goes to the ten largest clones.

Whole blood was collected in K2EDTA tubes by collaborating institutions according to the institutions' own protocols. For TCRbeta analysis, collaborator samples were shipped as frozen whole blood, as isolated PBMCs, or as DNA extracted from either sample type. The sequenced sample was peripheral blood. The receptor's source is a man between 45 and 60 years old with acute or convalescent COVID-19. The rearranged chain carries TRBV28 and TRBJ1-5; no D gene call is confident. The CDR3 is CASSTYREPNQPQHF. The nucleotide sequence is TGTGCCAGCAGTACCTACCGGGAACCTAATCAGCCCCAGCATTTT.